The 30 T cell receptor beta chains below all came from one sample that was sequenced in a study of identifying expanded T cells in peripheral blood. Data came from immunoSEQ multiplex PCR; TCRdb stores just in-frame clones and leaves some out. The sample yields about 100,000 clones, 75% to 90% seen once. Source material: blood. These receptors all stem from a person between 18 and 70 years old in good health.

The chain joins TRBV2 to TRBJ1-1; 8 bases are a match to TRBD1. The V segment lost 4 bases and the J segment 1 base; nucleotides outside the gene matches: 8. There are 16 residues in the CDR3. Per germline, CDR1 SNHLY and CDR2 FYNNEI. CDR3 nucleotide sequence: TGTGCCAGCAGTGTGGGGACAGGTCTAGGGAACACTGAAGCTTTCTTT. Residues: CASSVGTGLGNTEAFF.

The chain has TRBV10-3 and TRBJ2-1, with no clear D. V was shortened by 4 bases and J by 3 bases, with 4 bases between the two germline ends. Germline V gives CDR1 ENHRY, CDR2 SYGVKD. The CDR3 contains 12 residues. The CDR3 sequence is CAISGDYNEQFF. CDR3 DNA: TGTGCCATCAGTGGAGACTACAATGAGCAGTTCTTC.

This clone was detected only a few times. The CDR3 coding sequence is TGTGCCAGCAGCTTAGCGGCTTCACCCCTCCACTTT. Translation: CASSLAASPLHF. The chain employs TRBV7-9 and TRBJ1-6; D uncertain. CDR1 and CDR2 from the germline V gene are SEHNR and FQNEAQ (reference sequence). This CDR3 is built from 12 residues. V gave up 0 bases and J gave up 9 bases, with 3 bases separating them.

V is TRBV19 and J is TRBJ2-2; no reliable D call. The CDR3 is made up of 14 amino acids. Trimming removed 0 bases at V and 3 bases at J, with 5 bases between. CDR1 and CDR2 from the germline V gene are LNHDA and SQIVND (reference sequence). Here the CDR3 reads CASSIDSDTGELFF. The CDR3, as DNA: TGTGCCAGTAGTATAGATTCGGACACCGGGGAGCTGTTTTTT.

The V and J genes are TRBV14 and TRBJ2-1; no reliable D call. CDR3 length: 14 residues. CDR1 is SGHDN, CDR2 FVKESK, per germline. The V end lost 1 base, the J end lost 12 bases, and 16 bases lay between the germline ends. In DNA, the CDR3 is TGTGCCAGCAGCCAAGGGTACGGCATCCGGACGCAGTTCTTC. Protein sequence: CASSQGYGIRTQFF.

J is TRBJ1-6 and V is TRBV30; D is possibly TRBD1 (6 bases). Germline CDR1 and CDR2: GTSNPN and SVGIG (reference sequence). V was shortened by 7 bases and J by 8 bases, with 15 bases between the two germline ends. The CDR3 length is 13 residues. Here the CDR3 DNA reads TGTGCCTACGAACCGGGACAACATTCACCCCTCCACTTT. Translated: CAYEPGQHSPLHF.

This chain uses TRBV14 with TRBJ1-1, with D perhaps matching TRBD1 (6 bases). V lost 1 base and J lost 6, with 12 bases in between. The CDR3 length is 14 residues. Germline lookup yields CDR1 SGHDN and CDR2 FVKESK. This CDR3 reads CASSQGFGGPEAFF. The DNA of the CDR3 is TGTGCCAGCAGCCAAGGTTTTGGGGGGCCTGAAGCTTTCTTT. The whole variable domain, filled in from reference TRBV14 and TRBJ1-1, reads EAGVTQFPSHSVIEKGQTVTLRCDPISGHDNLYWYRRVMGKEIKFLLHFVKESKQDESGMPNNRFLAERTGGTYSTLKVQPAELEDSGVYFCASSQGFGGPEAFFGQGTRLTVV.

This sequence joins TRBV14 and TRBJ2-5; D is ambiguous. The ends were cut back, 0 bases at V and 1 base at J, with 9 bases in the middle. The CDR3 length is 15 residues. The V gene's germline CDR1 is SGHDN and CDR2 FVKESK. The CDR3, as DNA: TGTGCCAGCAGCCAAGATCTGGGGATCCAAGAGACCCAGTACTTC. It translates to CASSQDLGIQETQYF.

The genes are TRBV6-5 and TRBJ1-1; 8 nucleotides line up with TRBD1. CDR1 and CDR2 from the germline V gene are MNHEY and SVGAGI. CDR3 length: 16 amino acids. With V trimmed by 4 bases and J by 5 bases, 12 bases remained unmatched. The CDR3 nucleotides read TGTGCCAGCAGTTGGGAAACAGGGGGGGTTGGGACTGAAGCTTTCTTT. Its protein is CASSWETGGVGTEAFF.

This chain connects TRBV6-6 to TRBJ1-1, with unresolved D. Trimming left V 2 bases short and J 2 bases short, with 6 bases between. Germline loops: CDR1 MNHNY, CDR2 SVGAGI (reference sequence). This CDR3 has 13 amino acids. This chain's CDR3 is CASSYPGNTEAFF. In nucleotides, the CDR3 is TGTGCCAGCAGTTACCCGGGAAACACTGAAGCTTTCTTT.

The V and J genes are TRBV18 and TRBJ1-4; D remains unclear. The germline gives CDR1 KGHSH, CDR2 LQKENI. The CDR3 loop spans 20 amino acids. Trimming left V 5 bases short and J 0 bases short, with 25 bases between. The CDR3 DNA follows: TGTGCCAGCTCATCAAATGCGCAGCCACGTGGCCCAACAACTAATGAAAAACTGTTTTTT. Translation gives CASSSNAQPRGPTTNEKLFF.

In this sample, this clone turned up once. The rearrangement joins TRBV6-1 to TRBJ1-1; D unresolved. The ends were cut back, 6 bases at V and 1 base at J, with 9 bases in the middle. The CDR3 is 13 residues long. Germline CDR1 is MNHNS and CDR2 is SASEGT. CDR3 amino acids: CASRPTRNTEAFF. CDR3 DNA sequence: TGTGCCAGCAGACCCACCCGGAACACTGAAGCTTTCTTT.

The chain carries TRBV19 and TRBJ2-6; no definite D call. Germline CDR1 reads LNHDA; CDR2 reads SQIVND (reference sequence). This CDR3 comprises 17 residues. Between the trimmed V and J ends, which lost 5 bases and 0 bases, there was a span of 14 bases. The CDR3 region is CASSAGSGTSGANVLTF. The CDR3 region has the DNA TGTGCCAGTAGTGCCGGGTCAGGTACCTCTGGGGCCAACGTCCTGACTTTC.

The chain carries TRBV19 and TRBJ2-1, with D perhaps TRBD2 (5 bases). The CDR3 loop spans 15 amino acids. V was trimmed by 5 bases and J by 1 base, leaving 12 bases between them. Looked up from germline, CDR1 is LNHDA and CDR2 is SQIVND (reference sequence). The CDR3 DNA reads TGTGCCAGTAGTCCCGAGCGGACTTCCTACAATGAGCAGTTCTTC. As protein: CASSPERTSYNEQFF.

The V call is TRBV18, the J call TRBJ1-2, with D perhaps matching TRBD1 (5 bases). V was shortened by 5 bases and J by 10 bases, with 14 bases between the two germline ends. This CDR3 contains 12 residues. Germline V gene lookup returns CDR1 KGHSH and CDR2 LQKENI. The DNA for the CDR3 is TGTGCCAGCTCAACTAACCAGGGTCACTACACCTTC. It encodes CASSTNQGHYTF. Full variable domain (missing parts from reference TRBV18 and TRBJ1-2): NAGVMQNPRHLVRRRGQEARLRCSPMKGHSHVYWYRQLPEEGLKFMVYLQKENIIDESGMPKERFSAEFPKEGPSILRIQQVVRGDSAAYFCASSTNQGHYTFGSGTRLTVV.

The chain employs TRBV7-9 and TRBJ1-1; D is possibly TRBD1 (6 bases). The length of the CDR3 is 14 residues. V lost 7 bases and J lost 8, with 20 bases in between. The V gene's germline CDR1 is SEHNR and CDR2 FQNEAQ (reference sequence). CDR3 protein: CASNADSTNPEAFF. The CDR3 DNA reads as TGTGCCAGCAACGCGGACAGTACGAATCCCGAAGCTTTCTTT. Full variable domain (remainder filled in from reference TRBV7-9 and TRBJ1-1): DTGVSQNPRHKITKRGQNVTFRCDPISEHNRLYWYRQTLGQGPEFLTYFQNEAQLEKSRLLSDRFSAERPKGSFSTLEIQRTEQGDSAMYLCASNADSTNPEAFFGQGTRLTVV.

The chain is built from TRBV7-8 and TRBJ1-3; 7 nucleotides match TRBD1. V trimming: 4 bases; J trimming: 3 bases; junction bases outside the gene matches: 9. CDR3 length: 16 residues. CDR1 is SGHVS, CDR2 FQNEAQ, per germline. The CDR3: CASSSQGRIFGNTIYF. The CDR3, as DNA: TGTGCCAGCAGCTCACAGGGGAGAATCTTTGGAAACACCATATATTTT.

This clone has only a few counts. The J gene is TRBJ2-3, the V gene TRBV2; 14 bases line up with TRBD2. This CDR3 spans 16 amino acids. V dropped 6 bases and J dropped 5; count of bases not matched to a gene: 7. Looked up from germline, CDR1 is SNHLY and CDR2 is FYNNEI. The CDR3 is CASSPGTSGGGDTQYF. The CDR3 DNA sequence: TGTGCCAGCAGCCCCGGGACTAGCGGGGGTGGAGATACGCAGTATTTT.

The chain recombines TRBV29-1 with TRBJ1-1; D is uncertain. The CDR3 is 13 residues long. Germline lookup yields CDR1 SQVTM and CDR2 ANQGSEA. Trimming left V 0 bases short and J 0 bases short, with 5 bases between. The CDR3 here is CSVEDQVNTEAFF. CDR3 DNA: TGCAGCGTTGAAGATCAGGTGAACACTGAAGCTTTCTTT.

The chain links TRBV7-2 to TRBJ2-1; the D is unclear. With 5 bases removed from V and 10 bases from J, the gap between germline ends came to 15 bases. CDR3 length equals 13 residues. Germline CDR1 reads SGHTA; CDR2 reads FQGNSA. The CDR3 sequence: CASSPRLLGEQFF. The CDR3 DNA is TGTGCCAGCAGCCCACGCCTGCTTGGGGAGCAGTTCTTC.

In this sample, this clone turned up once. The CDR3 region is CASGVTQNYGYTF. The CDR3 DNA follows: TGTGCCAGCGGGGTGACACAGAACTATGGCTACACCTTC. V gene TRBV2 combines with J gene TRBJ1-2; the D is unclear. V shed 8 bases and J shed 2 bases, with 12 bases lying between them. Germline assignment: CDR1 SNHLY and CDR2 FYNNEI. The CDR3 length is 13 residues. Full variable domain (remainder filled in from reference TRBV2 and TRBJ1-2): EPEVTQTPSHQVTQMGQEVILRCVPISNHLYFYWYRQILGQKVEFLVSFYNNEISEKSEIFDDQFSVERPDGSNFTLKIRSTKLEDSAMYFCASGVTQNYGYTFGSGTRLTVV.

This clone appeared a single time. The chain employs TRBV7-9 and TRBJ2-1; the D gene is possibly TRBD1 (6 bases). The V and J ends lost 5 bases and 2 bases respectively, with 16 bases between them. This CDR3 has 16 amino acids. The germline V gene has CDR1 SEHNR and CDR2 FQNEAQ (reference sequence). CDR3 sequence: CASSPGQKRTYNEQFF. The CDR3 DNA reads TGTGCCAGCAGCCCAGGACAGAAACGGACCTACAATGAGCAGTTCTTC. Full variable domain (remainder filled in from reference TRBV7-9 and TRBJ2-1): DTGVSQNPRHKITKRGQNVTFRCDPISEHNRLYWYRQTLGQGPEFLTYFQNEAQLEKSRLLSDRFSAERPKGSFSTLEIQRTEQGDSAMYLCASSPGQKRTYNEQFFGPGTRLTVL.

V gene TRBV18 combines with J gene TRBJ1-1; TRBD1 aligns across 7 bases. The length of the CDR3 is 15 residues. Germline V lookup: CDR1 KGHSH, CDR2 LQKENI. The V segment lost 3 bases and the J segment 1 base; nucleotides outside the gene matches: 5. The CDR3 region is CASSPLEGANTEAFF. The CDR3 nucleotides read TGTGCCAGCTCACCGCTGGAGGGGGCGAACACTGAAGCTTTCTTT.

This rearrangement joins TRBV12-5 to TRBJ1-6; D is unclear. CDR3 length: 18 residues. Germline V lookup: CDR1 LGHNT, CDR2 FRNRAP. The germline V and J ends were trimmed by 0 bases and 0 bases, with 12 bases remaining between them. The DNA of the CDR3 is TGTGCTAGTGGTTTGGTAGGTTTAGTTAGCTCCTATAATTCACCCCTCCACTTT. Residues: CASGLVGLVSSYNSPLHF.

This clone was seen a single time. The chain has TRBV7-9 and TRBJ2-6, with TRBD1 matching over 12 bases. V trimming: 6 bases; J trimming: 4 bases; junction bases outside the gene matches: 7. Germline CDR1 reads SEHNR; CDR2 reads FQNEAQ (reference sequence). The CDR3 covers 17 residues. The CDR3 nucleotides are TGTGCCAGCAGTCCGGGACAGGGGGCGCGGGGGGCCAACGTCCTGACTTTC. Residues: CASSPGQGARGANVLTF.

This sequence joins TRBV4-3 and TRBJ2-7; D perhaps matches TRBD2 (6 bases). The CDR3 loop spans 15 amino acids. V lost 4 bases, J lost 0 bases, and 13 bases lay in between. Germline-derived CDR1 and CDR2 are LGHNA and YSLEER. The CDR3 DNA sequence: TGCGCCAGCAGCCGCTATAGCGGAAACTCCTACGAGCAGTACTTC. Translating it yields CASSRYSGNSYEQYF.

This chain connects TRBV7-9 to TRBJ1-1; 9 bases are shared with TRBD1. Germline V gene sequence: CDR1 SEHNR, CDR2 FQNEAQ (reference sequence). The V and J ends lost 1 base and 5 bases, in that order; junction bases with no gene match: 5. This CDR3 region has 15 residues. The CDR3 is CASSLDRTGATEAFF. CDR3 DNA: TGTGCCAGCAGCTTAGATAGGACAGGGGCGACTGAAGCTTTCTTT.

V gene TRBV18 combines with J gene TRBJ2-5, with 10 positions matching TRBD1. The CDR3 extends over 16 amino acids. Germline lookup yields CDR1 KGHSH and CDR2 LQKENI. V was clipped by 1 base and J by 2 bases; unmatched bases: 4. The CDR3 bases are TGTGCCAGCTCACCACAAGGGACAGGGGCTCAAGAGACCCAGTACTTC. This translates into CASSPQGTGAQETQYF.

The rearrangement uses TRBV7-2 and TRBJ2-2, with D perhaps being TRBD1 or TRBD2 (5 bases each). This CDR3 contains 13 residues. Between the trimmed V and J ends, which lost 5 bases and 6 bases, there was a span of 10 bases. Germline values: CDR1 SGHTA, CDR2 FQGNSA. The CDR3 loop is CASSTGPAGELFF. The CDR3 region has the DNA TGTGCCAGCAGCACGGGACCGGCCGGGGAGCTGTTTTTT.

The chain links TRBV5-5 to TRBJ2-7, with a weak D call TRBD1 (6 bases). V was pared by 6 bases and J by 1 base, with 14 bases between. The CDR3 consists of 14 residues. Germline V gene lookup returns CDR1 SGHKS and CDR2 YYEKEE (reference sequence). The CDR3 spells CASTRPGHSYEQYF. CDR3 nucleotide sequence: TGTGCCAGCACCCGACCGGGACATTCCTACGAGCAGTACTTC.